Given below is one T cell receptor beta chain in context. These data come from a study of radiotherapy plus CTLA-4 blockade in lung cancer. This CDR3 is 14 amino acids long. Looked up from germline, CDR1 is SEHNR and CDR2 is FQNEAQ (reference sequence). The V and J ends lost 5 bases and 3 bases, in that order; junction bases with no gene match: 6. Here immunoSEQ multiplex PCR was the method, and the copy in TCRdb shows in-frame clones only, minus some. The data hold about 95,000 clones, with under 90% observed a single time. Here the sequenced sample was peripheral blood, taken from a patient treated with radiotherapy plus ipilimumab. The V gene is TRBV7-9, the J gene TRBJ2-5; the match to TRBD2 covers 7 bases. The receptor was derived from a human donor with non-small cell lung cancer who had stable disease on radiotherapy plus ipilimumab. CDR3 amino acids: CASSPPRGEETQYF. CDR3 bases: TGTGCCAGCAGCCCCCCACGGGGGGAAGAGACCCAGTACTTC.